This TCR beta chain stems from a study of cytomegalovirus exposure and HLA in healthy donors. This table comes from immunoSEQ multiplex PCR, and its TCRdb copy is limited to in-frame clones, with some not included. The sample lists roughly 49,000 clones, 94% seen once, with roughly 8% in the top ten. The CDR3 has 11 residues. V was pared by 3 bases and J by 6 bases, with 6 bases between. Per the germline V gene, CDR1 is MDHEN and CDR2 is SYDVKM. Comments on this clone: The antigen remains undetermined.

Study-level results: A list of approximately 160 TCR beta chains associated with cytomegalovirus was given.

The donors formed part of the roughly 120-subject validation cohort, distinct from the roughly 660-subject first cohort. The chain links TRBV28 to TRBJ2-7; D unclear. Sequenced sample: PBMCs. This receptor was identified in a woman aged 18 to 35 in good health and CMV-seropositive. Here the CDR3 reads CASSFSTEQYF. CDR3 in DNA: TGTGCCAGCAGTTTCAGTACCGAGCAGTACTTC.